What follows are 4 T cell receptor beta chains derived from one specimen sequenced in a study of siplizumab effects on memory and regulatory T cells. Generated by immunoSEQ multiplex PCR, the TCRdb table keeps only in-frame clones and is missing some. Here the sample spans tens of thousands of clones, approximately 97% being singletons. Specimen: naive CD8+ T cells sorted from blood. All receptors derive from a human donor in good health.

The gene calls are TRBV30 and TRBJ2-1; 12 positions agree with TRBD2. The germline V gene has CDR1 GTSNPN and CDR2 SVGIG (reference sequence). V gave up 4 bases and J gave up 5 bases; unmatched junction bases: 3. There are 14 residues in the CDR3. CDR3 nucleotides: TGTGCCTGGACGCTAGCGGGGGGGAACAATGAGCAGTTCTTC. Amino acid sequence: CAWTLAGGNNEQFF.

The chain combines TRBV4-1 with TRBJ1-1; D gene uncertain. The CDR3 is made up of 13 amino acids. CDR1 is MGHRA, CDR2 YSYEKL, per germline. The germline V and J ends were trimmed by 4 bases and 4 bases, with 10 bases remaining between them. CDR3 amino acids: CASSPSGTTEAFF. CDR3 coding DNA: TGCGCCAGCAGCCCTTCAGGTACCACTGAAGCTTTCTTT.

V usage is TRBV2 and J usage is TRBJ2-7, with 8 bases fitting TRBD2. V gave up 3 bases and J gave up 2 bases; unmatched junction bases: 6. Germline V lookup: CDR1 SNHLY, CDR2 FYNNEI. This CDR3 spans 15 amino acids. CDR3 sequence: CASSDYAGGTYEQYF. The CDR3 DNA reads as TGTGCCAGCAGTGACTACGCGGGGGGTACCTACGAGCAGTACTTC. Complete variable domain (other parts from reference TRBV2 and TRBJ2-7): EPEVTQTPSHQVTQMGQEVILRCVPISNHLYFYWYRQILGQKVEFLVSFYNNEISEKSEIFDDQFSVERPDGSNFTLKIRSTKLEDSAMYFCASSDYAGGTYEQYFGPGTRLTVT.

The gene calls are TRBV7-9 and TRBJ2-5, with D hard to call. The CDR3 runs to 12 residues. Trimming cost V 5 bases and J 4 bases, with 8 bases left between them. Looked up from germline, CDR1 is SEHNR and CDR2 is FQNEAQ (reference sequence). The CDR3 DNA reads TGTGCCAGCAGCCCTGCTGGAGAGACCCAGTACTTC. This translates into CASSPAGETQYF. Drawing the rest from reference TRBV7-9 and TRBJ2-5, the complete variable domain is DTGVSQNPRHKITKRGQNVTFRCDPISEHNRLYWYRQTLGQGPEFLTYFQNEAQLEKSRLLSDRFSAERPKGSFSTLEIQRTEQGDSAMYLCASSPAGETQYFGPGTRLLVL.